The sequence of this TCR beta chain was determined in a study of T cell changes during pregnancy in multiple sclerosis (dated by TCRdb to about 2019). As for the study more broadly: In women with multiple sclerosis, the researchers looked at how the T cell repertoire shifted as pregnancy progressed.

Concerning this clone: Its cognate antigen has yet to be identified. One base away there is no much larger clone; base qualities are not given.

The CDR1 and CDR2 encoded by the germline V gene (reference sequence) are SGHNT and YYREEE. The CDR3 starts with the cysteine, ends with the phenylalanine, and has 17 residues. Of the read, only the CDR3 DNA is kept; its 51 bases are in frame from base 1. V loses 4 bases at its end and J loses 2 bases; junction bases beyond the gene matches: 12. Libraries were constructed by the immunoSEQ multiplex PCR assay. In TCRdb, the immuneACCESS table is reduced to in-frame sequences with V and J assigned. These tables do not hold every clone; where another copy was compared, an unresolved V gene accounts for under half, and the others remain unexplained. The sample profile shows about 100,000 clones; about nine tenths of them were found once. The top ten hold around 3.5% of the sample.

This TCR was sampled from a female donor with multiple sclerosis, enrolled in a pregnancy study. The rearrangement joined TRBV5-4 to TRBJ1-2, and 9 bases in between align with TRBD1. This material consisted of peripheral blood, taken after pregnancy. The CDR3 corresponds to CASSPSVGQGENYGYTF. The DNA is TGTGCCAGCAGCCCCAGCGTGGGACAGGGTGAGAACTATGGCTACACCTTC.